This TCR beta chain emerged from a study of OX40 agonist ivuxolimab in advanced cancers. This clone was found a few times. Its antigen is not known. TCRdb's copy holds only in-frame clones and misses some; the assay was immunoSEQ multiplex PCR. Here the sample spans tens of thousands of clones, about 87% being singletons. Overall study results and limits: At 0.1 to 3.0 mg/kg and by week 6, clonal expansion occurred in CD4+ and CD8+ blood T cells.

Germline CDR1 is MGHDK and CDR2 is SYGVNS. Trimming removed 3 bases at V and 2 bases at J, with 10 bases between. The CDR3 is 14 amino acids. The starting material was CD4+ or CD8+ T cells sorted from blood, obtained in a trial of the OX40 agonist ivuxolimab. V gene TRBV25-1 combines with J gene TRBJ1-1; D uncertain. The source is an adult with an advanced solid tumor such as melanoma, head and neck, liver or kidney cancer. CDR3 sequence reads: CASSDIMGNTEAFF. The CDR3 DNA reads TGTGCCAGCAGTGACATAATGGGAAACACTGAAGCTTTCTTT.